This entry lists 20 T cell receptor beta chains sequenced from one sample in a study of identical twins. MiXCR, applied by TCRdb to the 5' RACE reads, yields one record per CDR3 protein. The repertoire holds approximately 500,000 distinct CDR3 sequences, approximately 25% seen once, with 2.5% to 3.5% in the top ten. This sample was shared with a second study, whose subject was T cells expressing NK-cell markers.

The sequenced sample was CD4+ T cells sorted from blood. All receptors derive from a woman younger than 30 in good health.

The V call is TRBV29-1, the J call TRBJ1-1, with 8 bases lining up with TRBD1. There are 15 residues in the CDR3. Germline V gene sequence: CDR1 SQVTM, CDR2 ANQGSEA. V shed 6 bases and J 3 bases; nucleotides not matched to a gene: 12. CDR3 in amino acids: CSVPRTGNVDTEAFF. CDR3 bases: TGCAGCGTCCCTCGGACAGGGAATGTGGACACTGAAGCTTTCTTT.

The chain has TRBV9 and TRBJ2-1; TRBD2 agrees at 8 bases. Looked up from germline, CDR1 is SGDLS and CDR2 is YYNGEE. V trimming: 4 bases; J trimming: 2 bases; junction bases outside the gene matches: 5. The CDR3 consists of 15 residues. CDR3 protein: CASSPGGRPYNEQFF. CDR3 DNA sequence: TGTGCCAGCAGCCCGGGAGGGCGGCCCTACAATGAGCAGTTCTTC.

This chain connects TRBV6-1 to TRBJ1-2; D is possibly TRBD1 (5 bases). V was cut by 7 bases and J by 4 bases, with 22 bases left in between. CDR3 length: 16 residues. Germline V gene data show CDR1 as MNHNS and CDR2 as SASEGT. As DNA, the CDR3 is TGTGCCAGCAACCCGCGGGGCATTTTGAGGTTCTATGGCTACACCTTC. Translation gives CASNPRGILRFYGYTF.

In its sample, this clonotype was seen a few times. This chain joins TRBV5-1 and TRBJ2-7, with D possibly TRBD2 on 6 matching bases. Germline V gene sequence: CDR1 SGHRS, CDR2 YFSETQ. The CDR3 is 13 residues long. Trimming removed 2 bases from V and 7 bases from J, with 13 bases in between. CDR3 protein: CASSFGLGGEQYF. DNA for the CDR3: TGCGCCAGCAGCTTTGGTCTTGGAGGGGAGCAGTACTTC.

The CDR3 DNA reads TGCAGTGCGGGGGGGACTAGCGGGGCGAACACCGGGGAGCTGTTTTTT. Residues: CSAGGTSGANTGELFF. The chain has TRBV20-1 and TRBJ2-2, with TRBD2 matching 13 bases. V dropped 6 bases and J dropped 0; count of bases not matched to a gene: 4. The germline gives CDR1 DFQATT, CDR2 SNEGSKA (reference sequence). The CDR3 is 16 amino acids.

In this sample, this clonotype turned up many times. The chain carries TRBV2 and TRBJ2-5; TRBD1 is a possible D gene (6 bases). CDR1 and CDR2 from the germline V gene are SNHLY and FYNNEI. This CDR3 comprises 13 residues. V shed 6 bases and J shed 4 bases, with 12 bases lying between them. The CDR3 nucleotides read TGTGCCAGCAGCGTCCAGGGGAGAGAGACCCAGTACTTC. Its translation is CASSVQGRETQYF.

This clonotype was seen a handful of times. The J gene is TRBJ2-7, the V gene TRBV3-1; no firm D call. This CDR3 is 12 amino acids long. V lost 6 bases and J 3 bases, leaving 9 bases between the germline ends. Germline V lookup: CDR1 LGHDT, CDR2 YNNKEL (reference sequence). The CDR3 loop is CASSSDVYEQYF. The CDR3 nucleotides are TGTGCCAGCAGTTCCGACGTCTACGAGCAGTACTTC.

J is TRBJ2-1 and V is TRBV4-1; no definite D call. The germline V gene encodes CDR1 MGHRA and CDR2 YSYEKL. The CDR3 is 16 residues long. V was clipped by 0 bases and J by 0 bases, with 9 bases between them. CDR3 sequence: CASSQESSGSYNEQFF. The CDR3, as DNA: TGCGCCAGCAGCCAAGAAAGCTCGGGCTCCTACAATGAGCAGTTCTTC.

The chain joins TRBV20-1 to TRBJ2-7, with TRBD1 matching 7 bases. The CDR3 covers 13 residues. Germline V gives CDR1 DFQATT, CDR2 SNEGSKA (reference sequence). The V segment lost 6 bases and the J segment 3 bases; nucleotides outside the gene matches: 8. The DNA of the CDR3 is TGCAGTGCCTTAGACAGGGCAAGCTACGAGCAGTACTTC. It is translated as CSALDRASYEQYF.

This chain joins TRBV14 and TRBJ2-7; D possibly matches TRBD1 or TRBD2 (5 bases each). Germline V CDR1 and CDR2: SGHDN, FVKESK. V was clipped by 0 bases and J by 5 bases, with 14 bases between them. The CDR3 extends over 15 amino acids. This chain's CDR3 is CASSQDRGRIHEQYF. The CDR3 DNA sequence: TGTGCCAGCAGCCAAGATCGGGGCAGGATCCACGAGCAGTACTTC.

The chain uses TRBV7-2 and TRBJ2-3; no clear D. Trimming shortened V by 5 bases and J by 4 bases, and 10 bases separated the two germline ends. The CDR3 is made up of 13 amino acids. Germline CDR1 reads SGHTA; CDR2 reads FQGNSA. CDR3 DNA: TGTGCCAGCAGCCCTCGAGTACCAGATACGCAGTATTTT. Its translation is CASSPRVPDTQYF.

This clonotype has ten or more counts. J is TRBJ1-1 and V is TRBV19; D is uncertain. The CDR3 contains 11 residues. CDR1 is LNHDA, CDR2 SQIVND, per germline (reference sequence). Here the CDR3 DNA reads TGTTCGAGCATGGGGAACACTGAAGCTTTCTTT. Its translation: CSSMGNTEAFF.

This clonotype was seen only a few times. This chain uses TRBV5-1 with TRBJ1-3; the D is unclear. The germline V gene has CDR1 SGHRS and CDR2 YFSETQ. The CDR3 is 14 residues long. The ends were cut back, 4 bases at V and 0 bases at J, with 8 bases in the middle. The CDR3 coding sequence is TGCGCCAGCAGCCACGCTTCCTCTGGAAACACCATATATTTT. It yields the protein CASSHASSGNTIYF.

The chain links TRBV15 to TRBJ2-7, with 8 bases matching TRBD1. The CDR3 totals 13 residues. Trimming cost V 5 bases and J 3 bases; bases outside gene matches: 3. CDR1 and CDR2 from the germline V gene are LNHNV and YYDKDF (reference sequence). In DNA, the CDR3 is TGTGCCACCAGCCGGGACAGGTTCTACGAGCAGTACTTC. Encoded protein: CATSRDRFYEQYF.

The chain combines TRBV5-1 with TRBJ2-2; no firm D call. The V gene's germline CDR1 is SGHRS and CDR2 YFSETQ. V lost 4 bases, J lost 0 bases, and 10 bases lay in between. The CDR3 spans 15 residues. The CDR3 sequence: CASSLRSPNTGELFF. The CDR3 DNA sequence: TGCGCCAGCAGCCTGCGCAGTCCGAACACCGGGGAGCTGTTTTTT.

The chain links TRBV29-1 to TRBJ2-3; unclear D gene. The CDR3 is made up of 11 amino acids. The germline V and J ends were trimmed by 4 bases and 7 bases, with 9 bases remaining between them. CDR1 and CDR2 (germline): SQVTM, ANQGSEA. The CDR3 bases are TGCAGCGTTGGGCTCACGAATACGCAGTATTTT. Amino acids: CSVGLTNTQYF.

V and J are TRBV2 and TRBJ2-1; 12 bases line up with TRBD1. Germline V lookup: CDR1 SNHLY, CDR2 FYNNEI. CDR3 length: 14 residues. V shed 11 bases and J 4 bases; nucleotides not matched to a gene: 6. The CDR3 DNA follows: TGTGCCGGCCGGGACAGGGGGCTTTACAATGAGCAGTTCTTC. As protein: CAGRDRGLYNEQFF.

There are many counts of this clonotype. The DNA of the CDR3 is TGTGCCAGCACACTCGGGGGGGAGACCCAGTACTTC. It encodes CASTLGGETQYF. V and J are TRBV12-3 or TRBV12-4 and TRBJ2-5; 7 bases are a match to TRBD2. The CDR3 is made up of 12 amino acids. Trimming removed 7 bases from V and 5 bases from J; junction bases left unmatched: 4.

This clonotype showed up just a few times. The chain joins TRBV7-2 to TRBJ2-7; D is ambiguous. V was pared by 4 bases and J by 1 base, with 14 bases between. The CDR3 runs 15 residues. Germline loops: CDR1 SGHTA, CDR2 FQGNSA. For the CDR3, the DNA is TGTGCCAGCAGCTACCTCCGAGGCGTGTCCTACGAGCAGTACTTC. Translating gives CASSYLRGVSYEQYF.

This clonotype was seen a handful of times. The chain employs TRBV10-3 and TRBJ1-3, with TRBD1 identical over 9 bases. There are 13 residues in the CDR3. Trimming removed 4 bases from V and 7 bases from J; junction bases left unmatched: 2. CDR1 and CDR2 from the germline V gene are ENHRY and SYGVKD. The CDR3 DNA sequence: TGTGCCATCAGTGGTGGACAGGGGAACACCATATATTTT. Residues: CAISGGQGNTIYF.